Below, one T cell receptor (beta chain) is given with its context. This sample was taken from a study of shared clonotypes between healthy human individuals. Profiled with immunoSEQ multiplex PCR; TCRdb holds only in-frame clones, not every one. The data show 1.5 million to 2.5 million clones, approximately 95% seen once. CD8 cells classed as naive were CD45RO-negative and positively selected for CCR7, excluding terminally differentiated effector memory CD45RA+ cells. All participating donors were Caucasian adults from Nashville, Tennessee. Germline CDR1 reads LNHDA; CDR2 reads SQIVND (reference sequence). This CDR3 has 15 residues. Deletions cut 6 bases from V and 1 base from J, with 15 bases between.

Sequences were obtained from naive CD8+ T cells sorted from blood. The rearrangement links TRBV19 to TRBJ1-2; weak D call: TRBD1 (5 bases). This clonotype originated in a man aged 18 to 29 in good health. CDR3 amino acids: CASRYQGELNYGYTF. In DNA form, the CDR3 reads TGTGCCAGTAGATACCAGGGAGAGCTTAACTATGGCTACACCTTC.